These 2 T cell receptor beta chains came from one sample sequenced in a study of cytomegalovirus exposure and HLA in healthy donors. Generated by immunoSEQ multiplex PCR, the TCRdb table keeps only in-frame clones and is missing some. The repertoire has about 150,000 clones, roughly 89% of them found once; the top ten carry roughly 4.8%. Source material: PBMCs. Every receptor here comes from a young man in good health and CMV-seropositive.

The rearrangement links TRBV11-2 to TRBJ2-1; perhaps TRBD2 as D (6 bases). Germline V gene sequence: CDR1 SGHAT, CDR2 FQNNGV. This CDR3 contains 15 residues. The V end lost 0 bases, the J end lost 6 bases, and 12 bases lay between the germline ends. CDR3 amino acids: CASSLDGLASNEQFF. CDR3 nucleotide sequence: TGTGCCAGCAGCTTAGATGGGCTAGCGAGCAATGAGCAGTTCTTC.

The rearrangement joins TRBV29-1 to TRBJ2-5; D unclear. Trimming shortened V by 4 bases and J by 2 bases, and 8 bases separated the two germline ends. Germline assignment: CDR1 SQVTM and CDR2 ANQGSEA. This CDR3 is built from 12 residues. The CDR3: CSVGQYQETQYF. The DNA for the CDR3 is TGCAGCGTTGGGCAGTATCAAGAGACCCAGTACTTC.